The 8 T cell receptor beta chains below all came from one sample that was sequenced in a study of CD8 T cells in ankylosing spondylitis. Using its own MiXCR run on the 5' RACE reads, TCRdb lists one record per CDR3 protein. Here the sample spans approximately 150,000 distinct CDR3 sequences, approximately 9.9% being singletons. Source material: blood, either unsorted or a sorted T cell fraction (not recorded which). All receptors derive from a female donor with ankylosing spondylitis or in good health (not recorded which).

This clonotype was recorded a few times. CDR3 DNA: TGCGCCAGCAGCTTCGGGACTAGCGGAAGTGAGACCCAGTACTTC. The encoded protein is CASSFGTSGSETQYF. J is TRBJ2-5 and V is TRBV5-1; 11 bases are a match to TRBD2. The CDR3 extends over 15 amino acids. Germline V gives CDR1 SGHRS, CDR2 YFSETQ. After removal of 2 bases from V and 5 bases from J, the junction contained 5 bases not matched to a gene.

This clonotype was observed many times. V and J are TRBV6-1 and TRBJ2-1; TRBD2 aligns across 8 bases. Germline loops: CDR1 MNHNS, CDR2 SASEGT. V was pared by 6 bases and J by 0 bases, with 10 bases of the junction left unmatched. There are 17 residues in the CDR3. CDR3: CASSPTVSGSSYNEQFF. The CDR3 DNA reads as TGTGCCAGCAGCCCGACCGTAAGCGGGAGCTCCTACAATGAGCAGTTCTTC.

The CDR3 reads CASSLAPGVIQYF. For the CDR3, the DNA is TGTGCCAGCAGCTTAGCACCCGGAGTAATTCAGTACTTC. The chain employs TRBV7-9 and TRBJ2-4; D not certain. Trimming left V 0 bases short and J 10 bases short, with 10 bases between. The V gene's germline CDR1 is SEHNR and CDR2 FQNEAQ (reference sequence). The CDR3 extends over 13 amino acids.

This clonotype was detected ten times or more. The V and J genes are TRBV7-9 and TRBJ2-3, with TRBD1 identical over 8 bases. CDR3 size: 14 residues. The germline V gene encodes CDR1 SEHNR and CDR2 FQNEAQ (reference sequence). With V trimmed by 5 bases and J by 5 bases, 6 bases remained unmatched. CDR3 protein: CASSPGQGRDTQYF. The CDR3 DNA reads TGTGCCAGCAGCCCTGGACAGGGTAGAGATACGCAGTATTTT. Combining the CDR3 with reference TRBV7-9 and TRBJ2-3 gives the whole variable domain DTGVSQNPRHKITKRGQNVTFRCDPISEHNRLYWYRQTLGQGPEFLTYFQNEAQLEKSRLLSDRFSAERPKGSFSTLEIQRTEQGDSAMYLCASSPGQGRDTQYFGPGTRLTVL.

This clonotype was detected ten times or more. This chain connects TRBV10-3 to TRBJ2-7, with 7 bases lining up with TRBD1. CDR1 ENHRY and CDR2 SYGVKD come from the germline V gene. Trimming cost V 5 bases and J 1 base; bases outside gene matches: 2. The CDR3 contains 13 residues. Here the CDR3 reads CAISTGDSYEQYF. In nucleotides, the CDR3 is TGTGCCATCAGTACAGGGGATTCCTACGAGCAGTACTTC.

This rearrangement joins TRBV27 to TRBJ2-2, with 7 bases aligning to TRBD1. V was pared by 5 bases and J by 7 bases, with 4 bases of the junction left unmatched. CDR1 MNHEY and CDR2 SMNVEV come from the germline V gene (reference sequence). The CDR3 consists of 13 residues. CDR3 loop: CASSLQGIGELFF. CDR3 DNA sequence: TGTGCCAGCAGTCTACAGGGGATCGGGGAGCTGTTTTTT.

V usage is TRBV2 and J usage is TRBJ2-7, with D perhaps matching TRBD2 (5 bases). This CDR3 has 15 residues. The V and J ends lost 3 bases and 4 bases respectively, with 16 bases between them. CDR1 and CDR2 from the germline V gene are SNHLY and FYNNEI. CDR3 sequence: CASSELSGNLYEQYF. Written as DNA, the CDR3 is TGTGCCAGCAGTGAGCTTTCGGGGAATCTTTACGAGCAGTACTTC.

This clonotype was counted at least ten times. In DNA, the CDR3 is TGCAGCGTTGAGGGACATCGAGGTGCAGATACGCAGTATTTT. This gives the protein CSVEGHRGADTQYF. The chain links TRBV29-1 to TRBJ2-3, with D perhaps matching TRBD1 (6 bases). CDR1 is SQVTM, CDR2 ANQGSEA, per germline. Trimming removed 3 bases from V and 4 bases from J, with 14 bases in between. The CDR3 contains 14 residues.